This T cell receptor beta chain was identified during a study of T cell responses to AZD1222 COVID-19 vaccine. Only in-frame clones appear in the TCRdb table, and some are missing; sequencing was by immunoSEQ multiplex PCR. The table records under 130,000 clones, under 95% of them present only once. The table lists this clone with a few counts. The ends were cut back, 6 bases at V and 8 bases at J, with 8 bases in the middle. Germline assignment: CDR1 MNHEY and CDR2 SVGAGI. The CDR3 is 11 amino acids. The clonotype was recovered from an adult in good health. The chain is built from TRBV6-5 and TRBJ2-1, with unresolved D. The sample in question was peripheral blood, obtained on day 0 of AZD1222 vaccination. This chain's CDR3 is CASRGLDEQFF. CDR3 sequence (DNA): TGTGCCAGCAGAGGCCTGGATGAGCAGTTCTTC.